The 11 T cell receptor beta chains listed next were all sequenced from one sample in a study of early T cells in non-severe SARS-CoV-2 infection (dated by TCRdb to 2020 to 2023). The method behind the library was 5' RACE. The sequencer listed for this sample is NextSeq 500. Clones were called with MiXCR by TCRdb after fastp trimmed the public reads at Q25, and only in-frame beta chains were retained. Rows merge per CDR3 protein into single entries with the most common DNA and genes. Recorded for this sample are approximately 69,000 distinct CDR3 sequences; around 11% of them occurred a single time. Jointly, the top ten make up roughly 2.5% of the sample. This sample comprised whole blood, obtained at baseline. These receptors originate from an adult who was a healthcare worker with PCR-confirmed SARS-CoV-2 infection or an uninfected control (not recorded which).

This clonotype was found many times. The J gene is TRBJ2-7, the V gene TRBV7-3; maybe TRBD2 (5 bases). Germline CDR1 and CDR2: SGHTA and FQGTGA. The germline V and J ends were trimmed by 6 bases and 5 bases, with 17 bases remaining between them. This CDR3 contains 14 residues. The CDR3 nucleotides read TGTGCCAGCAGGGACCGGGGAGACCCCCACGAGCAGTACTTC. Its protein is CASRDRGDPHEQYF.

The chain recombines TRBV7-9 with TRBJ2-3, with TRBD2 as a possible D gene (6 bases). V was shortened by 7 bases and J by 2 bases, with 19 bases between the two germline ends. The CDR3 length is 16 residues. The V gene's germline CDR1 is SEHNR and CDR2 FQNEAQ (reference sequence). The DNA of the CDR3 is TGTGCCAGCACCTCCCCGACTCCGGGAGACACAGATACGCAGTATTTT. As protein: CASTSPTPGDTDTQYF.

Many counts were recorded for this clonotype. The rearrangement links TRBV27 to TRBJ2-2; 7 nucleotides align to TRBD2. The germline CDR1 and CDR2 sequences are MNHEY and SMNVEV (reference sequence). The CDR3 is made up of 15 amino acids. Trimming took 3 bases from V and 1 from J; bases not matched to a gene: 2. This CDR3 reads CASSFGGLNTGELFF. The CDR3 bases are TGTGCCAGCAGTTTCGGGGGGTTGAACACCGGGGAGCTGTTTTTT.

In its sample, this clonotype was seen a few times. V and J are TRBV12-3 or TRBV12-4 and TRBJ1-1; D gene unclear. The CDR3 consists of 14 residues. V was pared by 5 bases and J by 0 bases, with 10 bases between. The CDR3 region is CASSEIFMNTEAFF. CDR3 bases: TGTGCCAGCAGTGAGATCTTCATGAACACTGAAGCTTTCTTT.

The count of this clonotype is one. The V call is TRBV11-2, the J call TRBJ2-1; the D is unclear. With 4 bases removed from V and 1 base from J, the gap between germline ends came to 11 bases. Germline assignment: CDR1 SGHAT and CDR2 FQNNGV. CDR3 length: 15 amino acids. The CDR3 loop is CASSYRTGSYNEQFF. DNA for the CDR3: TGTGCCAGCAGCTATCGTACCGGGTCCTACAATGAGCAGTTCTTC. The variable domain in full, with the rest retrieved from reference TRBV11-2 and TRBJ2-1, is EAGVAQSPRYKIIEKRQSVAFWCNPISGHATLYWYQQILGQGPKLLIQFQNNGVVDDSQLPKDRFSAERLKGVDSTLKIQPAKLEDSAVYLCASSYRTGSYNEQFFGPGTRLTVL.

The V gene is TRBV5-1, the J gene TRBJ2-2; D is possibly TRBD2 (5 bases). The CDR3 sequence is 13 residues long. Between the trimmed V and J ends, which lost 3 bases and 7 bases, there was a span of 10 bases. Looked up from germline, CDR1 is SGHRS and CDR2 is YFSETQ. Here the CDR3 DNA reads TGCGCCAGCAGCTGGTCCAGCGGCGGGGAGCTGTTTTTT. This gives the protein CASSWSSGGELFF.

The rearrangement uses TRBV6-1 and TRBJ1-5, with D possibly TRBD1 on 5 matching bases. Trimming shortened V by 2 bases and J by 12 bases, and 14 bases separated the two germline ends. From germline, CDR1 is MNHNS and CDR2 SASEGT. The CDR3 has 13 residues. The CDR3 nucleotides are TGTGCCAGCAGTGAAAGTGGAATGGGGGGCCAGCATTTT. Translation gives CASSESGMGGQHF.

J is TRBJ2-7 and V is TRBV11-2; 8 bases agree with TRBD2. CDR1 is SGHAT and CDR2 is FQNNGV in the germline V gene. The length of the CDR3 is 14 residues. Losses at the gene ends were 2 bases for V and 4 bases for J; bases not matched to a gene: 4. The CDR3 here is CASSLPGGVYEQYF. CDR3 DNA: TGTGCCAGCAGCTTACCCGGGGGGGTTTACGAGCAGTACTTC. Combining the CDR3 with reference TRBV11-2 and TRBJ2-7 gives the whole variable domain EAGVAQSPRYKIIEKRQSVAFWCNPISGHATLYWYQQILGQGPKLLIQFQNNGVVDDSQLPKDRFSAERLKGVDSTLKIQPAKLEDSAVYLCASSLPGGVYEQYFGPGTRLTVT.

The V and J genes are TRBV7-2 and TRBJ2-7; D is perhaps TRBD2 (6 bases). The CDR3 length is 15 residues. The V end was cut by 0 bases, the J end by 7 bases, with 16 bases between. CDR1 and CDR2 from the germline V gene are SGHTA and FQGNSA. The DNA for the CDR3 is TGTGCCAGCAGCTTAGCGCGGAGGGCAGGAGGGGAGCAGTACTTC. Translation gives CASSLARRAGGEQYF.

The chain joins TRBV6-5 to TRBJ2-5, with D maybe TRBD1 (6 bases). The CDR3 runs to 16 residues. In germline, CDR1 is MNHEY, CDR2 SVGAGI. Trimming took 0 bases from V and 7 from J, leaving 18 bases between them. DNA of the CDR3: TGTGCCAGCAGTTACTCCCTCGGGACACCCGCGGCGACCCAGTACTTC. It translates to CASSYSLGTPAATQYF.

The sample holds many counts of this clonotype. This chain links TRBV2 with TRBJ1-6, with D uncertain. Germline V gives CDR1 SNHLY, CDR2 FYNNEI. The CDR3 loop spans 12 amino acids. Deletions cut 5 bases from V and 10 bases from J, with 9 bases between. The CDR3 sequence is CASSPQLSPLHF. The CDR3 coding sequence is TGTGCCAGCAGTCCTCAGCTATCACCCCTCCACTTT.